These T cell receptor beta chains were read from a single sample in a study of cytomegalovirus exposure and HLA in healthy donors. Here immunoSEQ multiplex PCR was the method, and the copy in TCRdb shows in-frame clones only, minus some. The sample consists of about 120,000 clones, around 83% of them appearing once. Sequenced sample: PBMCs. The receptors were sampled from a man between 25 and 39 years old in good health and CMV-seropositive. Each CDR3 is given with its conserved first and last residue. A D gene is named only where the DNA matches it firmly. Not every row has a clone size; where given, it reads once, few, many or a size class.

-	TRBV5-6	TRBJ2-5	-	TGTGCCAGCAGCGAAAGCAAAAGGAGGGAGACCCAGTACTTC	CASSESKRRETQYF
-	TRBV6-1	TRBJ1-5	few	TGTGCCAGCAGTGAATTGTTCATTCAGCCCCAGCATTTT	CASSELFIQPQHF
-	TRBV7-9	TRBJ1-1	-	TGTGCCAGCAGCTTACGGCGGCTGGGGCAGAAGAACACTGAAGCTTTCTTT	CASSLRRLGQKNTEAFF
-	TRBV6-5	TRBJ1-1	-	TGTGCCACCCTTCCTCGCGGGGAAGGGGCTGAAGCTTTCTTT	CATLPRGEGAEAFF
-	TRBV9	TRBJ2-5	-	TGTGCCAGCAGCGTAGCGGGGGGCCGGGGGGAGACCCAGTACTTC	CASSVAGGRGETQYF
TRBD1	TRBV2	TRBJ2-7	-	TGTGCCAGCAGAGAGGACAGGTTCTACGAGCAGTACTTC	CASREDRFYEQYF
TRBD2	TRBV2	TRBJ2-7	-	TGTGCCAGCAATCTACTAGCGGACGCTTCCGAGCAGTACTTC	CASNLLADASEQYF
-	TRBV19	TRBJ1-5	-	TGTGCCACTAATTCACCAGGATATAGCAATCAGCCCCAGCATTTT	CATNSPGYSNQPQHF
TRBD1	TRBV13	TRBJ2-7	few	TGTGCCAGCAGCCGTCCGGACAGGCCCTACGAGCAGTACTTC	CASSRPDRPYEQYF
-	TRBV10-3	TRBJ1-1	few	TGTGCCATCAGCGACCAAGGAGTGAACACTGAAGCTTTCTTT	CAISDQGVNTEAFF
TRBD2	TRBV30	TRBJ2-1	-	TGTGCCTGGAACCCAGGACTAGCGGGGGTTAATGAGCAGTTCTTC	CAWNPGLAGVNEQFF
TRBD2	TRBV6-4	TRBJ2-3	-	TGTGCCAGCAGTGAAAGCGGGGGGGCAACAGATACGCAGTATTTT	CASSESGGATDTQYF
-	TRBV25-1	TRBJ2-2	-	TGTGCCAGCAGCAACCCTTTGGCTAGCGAGTACACCGGGGAGCTGTTTTTT	CASSNPLASEYTGELFF
-	TRBV12-1	TRBJ2-2	-	TGTGCCAGCAGCTTTACAGCGGGGGGGCCTAACGGGGAGCTGTTTTTT	CASSFTAGGPNGELFF
-	TRBV5-1	TRBJ2-5	-	TGCGCCAGCAGCCGGACTTTGGCAGAGACCCAGTACTTC	CASSRTLAETQYF
-	TRBV2	TRBJ1-1	-	TGTGCCAGCAGTTTTGGGCAACTGGTAACTGAAGCTTTCTTT	CASSFGQLVTEAFF
-	TRBV6-1	TRBJ1-1	-	TGTGCCAGCAGTGACGGGAGACTACAGAACACTGAAGCTTTCTTT	CASSDGRLQNTEAFF
-	TRBV28	TRBJ1-6	-	TGTGCCAGCAGTTTATTTAGGAGCTCCTATAATTCACCCCTCCACTTT	CASSLFRSSYNSPLHF
-	TRBV13	TRBJ1-6	few	TGTGCCAGCAGCTTAGGCGCGAGACAGGCGAATTCACCCCTCCACTTT	CASSLGARQANSPLHF
-	TRBV5-1	TRBJ2-5	-	TGCGCCAGCTTCCGGGGGAACCAAGAGACCCAGTACTTC	CASFRGNQETQYF
-	TRBV23-1	TRBJ2-1	-	TGCGCCAGCAGTCAATCCAAAAAGTTCGACTCCTTCTCCTACAATGAGCAGTTCTTC	CASSQSKKFDSFSYNEQFF
TRBD2	TRBV19	TRBJ2-3	-	TGTGCCAGTAGTATAGTTGGTCCTAGCGGGGGGGAGGATACGCAGTATTTT	CASSIVGPSGGEDTQYF